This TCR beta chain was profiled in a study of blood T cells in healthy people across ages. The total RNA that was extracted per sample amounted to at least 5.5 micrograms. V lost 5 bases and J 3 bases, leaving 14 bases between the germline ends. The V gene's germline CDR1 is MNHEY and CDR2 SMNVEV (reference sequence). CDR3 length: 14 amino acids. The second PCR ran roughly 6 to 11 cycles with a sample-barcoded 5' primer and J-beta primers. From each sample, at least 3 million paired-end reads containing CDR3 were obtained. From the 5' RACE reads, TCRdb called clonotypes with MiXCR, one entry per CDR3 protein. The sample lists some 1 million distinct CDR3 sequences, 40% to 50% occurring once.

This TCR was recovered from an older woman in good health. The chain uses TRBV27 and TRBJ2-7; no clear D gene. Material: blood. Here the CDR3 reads CASSPRPPLYEQYF. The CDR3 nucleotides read TGTGCCAGCAGTCCTCGGCCTCCTCTCTACGAGCAGTACTTC.